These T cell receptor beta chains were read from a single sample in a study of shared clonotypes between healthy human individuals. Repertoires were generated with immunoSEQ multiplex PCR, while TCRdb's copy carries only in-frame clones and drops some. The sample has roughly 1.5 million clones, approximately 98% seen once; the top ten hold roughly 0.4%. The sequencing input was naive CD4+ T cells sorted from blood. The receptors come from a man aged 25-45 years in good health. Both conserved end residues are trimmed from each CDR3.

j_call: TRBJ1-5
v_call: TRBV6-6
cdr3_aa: ASSYRQSNQPQH

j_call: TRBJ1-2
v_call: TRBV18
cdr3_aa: ASSPLGRDRVNYGYT

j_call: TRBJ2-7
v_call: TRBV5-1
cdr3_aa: ASSLEGRVSYEQY

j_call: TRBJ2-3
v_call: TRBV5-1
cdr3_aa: ASSLGTVGDTQY

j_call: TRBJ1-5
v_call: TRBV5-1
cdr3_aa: ASSLLPGQGANQPQH

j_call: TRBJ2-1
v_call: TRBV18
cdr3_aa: ASSPEDRAIGNEQF

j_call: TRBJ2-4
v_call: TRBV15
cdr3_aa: ATSRGRQQLAKNIQY

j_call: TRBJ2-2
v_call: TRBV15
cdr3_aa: ATSRVGGAVTGELF

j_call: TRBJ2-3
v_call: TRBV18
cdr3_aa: ASANLGTDTQY

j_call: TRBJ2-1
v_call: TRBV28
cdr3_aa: ASTRLRARSDEQF

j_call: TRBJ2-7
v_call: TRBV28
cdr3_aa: ASTRTGGYYEQY

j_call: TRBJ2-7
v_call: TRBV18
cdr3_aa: ASSPGGSGSYEQY

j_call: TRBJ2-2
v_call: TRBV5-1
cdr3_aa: ASSLLGENTGELF

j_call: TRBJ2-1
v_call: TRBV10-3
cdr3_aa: AISESIAGRGVNEQF

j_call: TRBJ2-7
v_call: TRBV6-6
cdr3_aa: ASSQLYEQY

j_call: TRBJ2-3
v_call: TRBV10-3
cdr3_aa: AISESAARDGTQY

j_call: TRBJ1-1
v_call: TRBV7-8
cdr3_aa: ASSSRSEAF